This T cell receptor beta chain was documented in a study of response to subunit inactivated influenza vaccine. Germline trimming cut 0 bases from V and 3 bases from J; bases unmatched to any gene: 17. Per the germline V gene, CDR1 is MNHEY and CDR2 is SVGEGT. This CDR3 is built from 21 residues. TCRdb fed the RT-PCR reads into MiXCR, producing one record per CDR3 protein. Of approximately 730,000 distinct CDR3 sequences in the sample, roughly 14% were seen once. This clonotype was sampled from a man between 45 and 60 years old who received an inactivated influenza vaccine. The chain joins TRBV6-2 or TRBV6-3 to TRBJ2-6, with 7 bases identical to TRBD1. Sequenced here: PBMCs from blood, sampled roughly 15 days before vaccination. In DNA form, the CDR3 reads TGTGCCAGCAGTTACTCCTACCTCCCGGGACAGCTCCGTCTTGGGGCCAACGTCCTGACTTTC. Protein: CASSYSYLPGQLRLGANVLTF.